Described below is a single TCR beta chain sequence and its context. Its antigen is unknown. Within one base of it there is no much larger clone, and no base qualities were kept. The data derive from a study of T-cell reconstitution after alpha-beta-depleted transplantation in children listed by TCRdb under 2016. Turning to the overall study: Using TCR repertoire profiling, the study followed T-cell immune reconstitution in a quantitative way in children after TCRalphabeta/CD19-depleted allogeneic hematopoietic cell transplantation. General conclusions and limits of the study: The apparently early recovery of alphabetaT-cell counts about two months after transplant reportedly depended on only several hundred rapidly expanded clones that came from non-depleted graft cells. Hyperexpanded clone frequencies declined over subsequent months; after one year, T-cell counts and TCRbeta diversity were mostly attributed to newly produced T cells. The high TCRbeta diversity at day 60 in some patients was ascribed to recipient T cells and intrathymic progenitors that had survived conditioning.

The receptor library was made with PCR. The data were produced on an Illumina HiSeq 2500. TCR libraries were prepared with molecular barcoding, using unique molecular identifiers to normalize TCRbeta repertoire quantification. In-frame beta chains were kept once TCRdb had trimmed the public reads at Q25 with fastp and called clones with MiXCR. CDR3 protein duplicates are merged, each entry listing the most common genes and DNA. This sample holds 330,000 or so distinct CDR3 sequences; around 10% were observed only once. The ten top clones hold over 6% of the sample. There are 15 amino acids in the CDR3, from cysteine to phenylalanine inclusive. The DNA shown is the 45-base CDR3, in frame from base 1. The germline V gene (reference sequence) sets CDR1 to PRHDT and CDR2 to FYEKMQ. Trimming removed 4 bases from V and 2 bases from J, leaving 15 bases between the germline ends. Read against the paper, the sample's treatment or condition label means: allogeneic hematopoietic cell transplantation with graft depleted of TCRalphabeta T cells and CD19 B cells. Transplant recipients were children who received TCRalphabeta/CD19-depleted allogeneic hematopoietic cell grafts.

This specimen consisted of PBMCs, obtained before TCRalphabeta/CD19-depleted stem cell transplant. The rearranged chain carries TRBV13 and TRBJ2-7, with a tentative D gene TRBD2 over 7 matching bases. The clonotype originates from a boy younger than two with acute myeloid leukemia, due to receive a stem cell transplant. The DNA sequence follows: TGTGCCAGCAGCTCTCAACAGGGAGGGACCTACGAGCAGTACTTC. This gives the protein CASSSQQGGTYEQYF.